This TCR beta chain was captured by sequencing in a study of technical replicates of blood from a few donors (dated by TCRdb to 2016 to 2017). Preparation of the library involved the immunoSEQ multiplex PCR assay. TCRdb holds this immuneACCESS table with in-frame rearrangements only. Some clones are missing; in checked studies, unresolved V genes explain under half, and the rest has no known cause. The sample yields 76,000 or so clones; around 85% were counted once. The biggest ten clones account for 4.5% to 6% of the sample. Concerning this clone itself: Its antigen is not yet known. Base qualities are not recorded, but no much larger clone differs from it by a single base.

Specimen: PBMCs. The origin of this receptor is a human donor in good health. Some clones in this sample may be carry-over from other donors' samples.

The CDR3 corresponds to CASSYPTEYTEAFF. DNA sequence: TGTGCCAGCAGCTACCCGACTGAATACACTGAAGCTTTCTTT. Recombination connected TRBV7-2 to TRBJ1-1, with no confident D gene call. V and J lose 4 bases and 3 bases, and a span of 12 bases separates them. Based on the germline V gene, the CDR1 and CDR2 sequences are SGHTA and FQGNSA. Including the terminal cysteine and phenylalanine, the CDR3 comprises 14 residues. Of all the DNA, just the CDR3 is kept, 42 bases in frame from base 1. Joined to the reference TRBV7-2 and TRBJ1-1 proteins, this CDR3 gives the full variable domain: GAGVSQSPSNKVTEKGKDVELRCDPISGHTALYWYRQSLGQGLEFLIYFQGNSAPDKSGLPSDRFSAERTGGSVSTLTIQRTQQEDSAVYLCASSYPTEYTEAFFGQGTRLTVV.